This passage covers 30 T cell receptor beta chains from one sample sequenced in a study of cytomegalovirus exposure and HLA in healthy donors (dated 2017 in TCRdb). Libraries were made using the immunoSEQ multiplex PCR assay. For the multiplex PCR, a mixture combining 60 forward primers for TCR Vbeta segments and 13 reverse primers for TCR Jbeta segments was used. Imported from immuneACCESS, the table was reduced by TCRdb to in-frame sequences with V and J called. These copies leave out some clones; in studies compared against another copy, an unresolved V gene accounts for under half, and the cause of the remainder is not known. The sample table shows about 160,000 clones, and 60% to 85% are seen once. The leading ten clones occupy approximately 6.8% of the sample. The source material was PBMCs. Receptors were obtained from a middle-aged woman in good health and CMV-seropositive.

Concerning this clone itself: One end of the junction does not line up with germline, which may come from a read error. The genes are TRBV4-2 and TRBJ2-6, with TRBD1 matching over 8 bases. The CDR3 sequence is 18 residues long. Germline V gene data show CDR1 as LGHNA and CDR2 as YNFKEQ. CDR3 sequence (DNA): TGTGCCAGCAGCCAACGGACAGGGTTTCAATCTGGGGCCAACGGCCTGACTTTC. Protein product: CASSQRTGFQSGANGLTF.

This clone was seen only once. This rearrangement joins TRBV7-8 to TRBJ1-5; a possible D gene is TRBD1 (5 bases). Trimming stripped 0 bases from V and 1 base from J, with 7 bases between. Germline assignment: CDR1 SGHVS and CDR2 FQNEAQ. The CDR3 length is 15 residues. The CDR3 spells CASSLAGASNQPQHF. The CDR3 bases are TGTGCCAGCAGCTTAGCAGGGGCGAGCAATCAGCCCCAGCATTTT.

CDR3 nucleotides: TGTGCCAGCAGTGAAGCGCCAAGGGAGCCAACAGATACGCAGTATTTT. Its protein is CASSEAPREPTDTQYF. V and J are TRBV6-1 and TRBJ2-3; tentatively, D is TRBD2 (5 bases). Deletions cut 0 bases from V and 3 bases from J, with 13 bases between. The length of the CDR3 is 16 residues. Germline V gives CDR1 MNHNS, CDR2 SASEGT.

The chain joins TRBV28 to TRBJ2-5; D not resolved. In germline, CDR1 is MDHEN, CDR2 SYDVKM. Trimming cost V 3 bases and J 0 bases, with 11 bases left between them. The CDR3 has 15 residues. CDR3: CASSFTGGYQETQYF. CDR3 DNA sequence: TGTGCCAGCAGTTTCACGGGTGGGTACCAAGAGACCCAGTACTTC.

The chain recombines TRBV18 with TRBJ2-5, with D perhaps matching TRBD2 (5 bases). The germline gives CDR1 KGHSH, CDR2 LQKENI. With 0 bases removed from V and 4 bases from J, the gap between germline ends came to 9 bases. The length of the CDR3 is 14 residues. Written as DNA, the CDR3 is TGTGCCAGCTCACCACCGAGAGCGGCAGAGACCCAGTACTTC. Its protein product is CASSPPRAAETQYF. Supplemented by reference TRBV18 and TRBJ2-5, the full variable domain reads NAGVMQNPRHLVRRRGQEARLRCSPMKGHSHVYWYRQLPEEGLKFMVYLQKENIIDESGMPKERFSAEFPKEGPSILRIQQVVRGDSAAYFCASSPPRAAETQYFGPGTRLLVL.

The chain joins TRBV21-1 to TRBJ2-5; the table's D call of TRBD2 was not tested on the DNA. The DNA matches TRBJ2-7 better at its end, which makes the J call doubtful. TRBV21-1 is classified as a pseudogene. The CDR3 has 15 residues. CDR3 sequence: CASSKGGRGSYEQYF. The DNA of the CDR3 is TGTGCCAGCAGCAAAGGAGGTCGTGGCTCCTACGAGCAGTACTTC.

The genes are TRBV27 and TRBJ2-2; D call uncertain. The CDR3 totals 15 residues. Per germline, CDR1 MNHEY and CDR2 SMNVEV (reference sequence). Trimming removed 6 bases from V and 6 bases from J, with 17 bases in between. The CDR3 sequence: CASSNVAWASGELFF. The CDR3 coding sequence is TGTGCCAGCAGCAACGTGGCCTGGGCGTCCGGGGAGCTGTTTTTT.

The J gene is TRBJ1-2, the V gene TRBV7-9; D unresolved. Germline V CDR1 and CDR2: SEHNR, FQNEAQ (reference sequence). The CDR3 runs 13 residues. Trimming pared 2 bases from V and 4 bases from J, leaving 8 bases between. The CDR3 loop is CASSLPPGYGYTF. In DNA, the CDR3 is TGTGCCAGCAGCTTACCCCCCGGCTATGGCTACACCTTC.

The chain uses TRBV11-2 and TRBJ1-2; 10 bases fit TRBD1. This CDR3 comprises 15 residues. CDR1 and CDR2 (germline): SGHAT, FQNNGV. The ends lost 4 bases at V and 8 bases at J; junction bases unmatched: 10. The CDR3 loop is CASSSNRGQGVGYTF. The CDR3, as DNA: TGTGCCAGCAGCTCAAACCGAGGACAGGGGGTGGGCTACACCTTC.

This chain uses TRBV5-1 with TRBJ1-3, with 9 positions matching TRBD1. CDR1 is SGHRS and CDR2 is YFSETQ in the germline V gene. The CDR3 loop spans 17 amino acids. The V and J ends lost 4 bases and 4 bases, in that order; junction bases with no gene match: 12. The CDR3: CASSQGTGNILGNTIYF. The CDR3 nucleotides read TGCGCCAGCAGCCAAGGGACAGGGAACATTCTCGGAAACACCATATATTTT.

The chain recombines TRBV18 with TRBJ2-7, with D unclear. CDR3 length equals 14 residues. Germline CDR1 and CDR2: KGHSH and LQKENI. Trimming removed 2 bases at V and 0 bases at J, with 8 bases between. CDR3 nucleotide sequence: TGTGCCAGCTCACCAAAGCAGGACTCCTACGAGCAGTACTTC. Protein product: CASSPKQDSYEQYF.

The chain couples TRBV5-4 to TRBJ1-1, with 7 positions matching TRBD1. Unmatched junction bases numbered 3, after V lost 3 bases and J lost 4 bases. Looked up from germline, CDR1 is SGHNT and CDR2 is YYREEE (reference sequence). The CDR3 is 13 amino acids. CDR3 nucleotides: TGTGCCAGCAGCTCACAGGGGCGCACTGAAGCTTTCTTT. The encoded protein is CASSSQGRTEAFF.

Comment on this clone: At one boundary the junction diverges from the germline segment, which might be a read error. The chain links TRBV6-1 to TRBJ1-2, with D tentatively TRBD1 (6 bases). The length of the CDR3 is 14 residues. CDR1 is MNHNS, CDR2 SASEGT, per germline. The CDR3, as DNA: TGTGCCAGCAGTCCCCGCGGACAGCAAATGGGCTTTGCCTTC. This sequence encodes CASSPRGQQMGFAF.

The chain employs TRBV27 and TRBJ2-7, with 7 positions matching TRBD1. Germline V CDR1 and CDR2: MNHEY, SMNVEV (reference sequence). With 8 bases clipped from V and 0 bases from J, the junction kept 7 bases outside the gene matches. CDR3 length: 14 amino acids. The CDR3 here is CASRRAGGSYEQYF. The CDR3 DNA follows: TGTGCCAGCCGTAGGGCAGGGGGCTCCTACGAGCAGTACTTC.

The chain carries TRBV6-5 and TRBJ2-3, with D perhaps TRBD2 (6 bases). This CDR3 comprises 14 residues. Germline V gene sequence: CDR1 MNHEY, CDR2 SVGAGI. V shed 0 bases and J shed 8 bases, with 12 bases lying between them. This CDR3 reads CASSYSGGEGTQYF. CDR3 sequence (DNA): TGTGCCAGCAGTTACTCAGGCGGGGAAGGTACGCAGTATTTT.

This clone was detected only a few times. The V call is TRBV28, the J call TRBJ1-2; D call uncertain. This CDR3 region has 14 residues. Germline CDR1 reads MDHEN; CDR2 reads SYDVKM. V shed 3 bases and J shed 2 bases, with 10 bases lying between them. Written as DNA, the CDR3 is TGTGCCAGCAGTTTGGGATCGGGGAACTATGGCTACACCTTC. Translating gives CASSLGSGNYGYTF.

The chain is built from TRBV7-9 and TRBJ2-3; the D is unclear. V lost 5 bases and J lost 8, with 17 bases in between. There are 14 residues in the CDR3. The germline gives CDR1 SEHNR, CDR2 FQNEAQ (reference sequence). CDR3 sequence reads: CASSEPTRPGTQYF. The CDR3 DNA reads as TGTGCCAGCAGCGAACCAACCCGACCGGGTACGCAGTATTTT.

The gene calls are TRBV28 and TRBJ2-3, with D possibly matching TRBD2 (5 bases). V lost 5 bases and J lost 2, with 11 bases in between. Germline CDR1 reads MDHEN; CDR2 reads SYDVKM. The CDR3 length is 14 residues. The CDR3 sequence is CASSLLGYTDTQYF. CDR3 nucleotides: TGTGCCAGCAGTCTACTAGGTTACACAGATACGCAGTATTTT.

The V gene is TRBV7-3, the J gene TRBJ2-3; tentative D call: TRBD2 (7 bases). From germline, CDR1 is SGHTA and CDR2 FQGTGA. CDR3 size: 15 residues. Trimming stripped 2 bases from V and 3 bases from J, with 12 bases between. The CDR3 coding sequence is TGTGCCAGCAGCTTATGGGGGGGCGAGACAGATACGCAGTATTTT. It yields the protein CASSLWGGETDTQYF.

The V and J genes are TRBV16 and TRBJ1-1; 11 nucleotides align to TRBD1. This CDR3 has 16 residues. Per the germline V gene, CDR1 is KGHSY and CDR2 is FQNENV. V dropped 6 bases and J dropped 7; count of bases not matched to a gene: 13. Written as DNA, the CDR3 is TGTGCCAGCAGACTACCTGGGACAGGGGGTCTTCATGAAGCTTTCTTT. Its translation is CASRLPGTGGLHEAFF.

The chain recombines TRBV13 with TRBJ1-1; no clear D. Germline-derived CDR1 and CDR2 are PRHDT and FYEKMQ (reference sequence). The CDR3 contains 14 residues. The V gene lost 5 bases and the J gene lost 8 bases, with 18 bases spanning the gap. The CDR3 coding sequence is TGTGCCAGCAGCACTATAGGGCCCGGGAAAGAAGCTTTCTTT. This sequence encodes CASSTIGPGKEAFF.

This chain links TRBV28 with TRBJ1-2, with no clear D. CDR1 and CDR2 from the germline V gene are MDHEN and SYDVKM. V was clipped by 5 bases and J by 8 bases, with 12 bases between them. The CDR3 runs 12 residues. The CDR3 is CASSPLGGGYTF. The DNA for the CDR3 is TGTGCCAGCAGTCCCTTAGGAGGAGGCTACACCTTC.

The CDR3 DNA sequence: TGTGCCAGCAGTGAGGTTCAGGCAAGGAACACTGAAGCTTTCTTT. This translates into CASSEVQARNTEAFF. This chain uses TRBV6-1 with TRBJ1-1; D is ambiguous. The CDR3 totals 15 residues. Trimming left V 3 bases short and J 1 base short, with 12 bases between. Germline values: CDR1 MNHNS, CDR2 SASEGT.

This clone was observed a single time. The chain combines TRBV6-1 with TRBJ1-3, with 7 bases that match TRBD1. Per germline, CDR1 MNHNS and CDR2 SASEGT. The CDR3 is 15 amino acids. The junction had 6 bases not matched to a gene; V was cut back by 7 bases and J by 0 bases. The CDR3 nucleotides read TGTGCCAGCACCCGAGGGACAGACTCTGGAAACACCATATATTTT. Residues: CASTRGTDSGNTIYF.

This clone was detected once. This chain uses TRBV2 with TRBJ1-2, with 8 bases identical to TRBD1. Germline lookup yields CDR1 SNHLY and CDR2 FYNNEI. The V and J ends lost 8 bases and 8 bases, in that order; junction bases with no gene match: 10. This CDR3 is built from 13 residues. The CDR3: CASHPTGANGYTF. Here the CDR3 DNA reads TGTGCCAGCCACCCGACAGGGGCAAACGGCTACACCTTC.

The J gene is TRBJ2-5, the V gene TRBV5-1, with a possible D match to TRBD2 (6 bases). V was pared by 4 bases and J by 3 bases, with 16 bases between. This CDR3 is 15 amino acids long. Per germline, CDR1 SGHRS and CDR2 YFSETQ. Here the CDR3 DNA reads TGCGCCAGCAGCGGACGGACTGGAGGGAAAGAGACCCAGTACTTC. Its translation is CASSGRTGGKETQYF.

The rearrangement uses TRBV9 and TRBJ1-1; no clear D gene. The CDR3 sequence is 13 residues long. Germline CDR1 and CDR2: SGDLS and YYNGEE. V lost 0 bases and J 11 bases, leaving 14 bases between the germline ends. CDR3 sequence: CASSVDDEGGAFF. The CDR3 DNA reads TGTGCCAGCAGCGTAGACGATGAGGGAGGGGCTTTCTTT.

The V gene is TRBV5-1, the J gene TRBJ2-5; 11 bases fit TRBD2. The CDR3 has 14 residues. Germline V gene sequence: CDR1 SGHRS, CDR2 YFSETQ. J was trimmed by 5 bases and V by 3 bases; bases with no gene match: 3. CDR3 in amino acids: CASSSLAGEETQYF. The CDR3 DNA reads TGCGCCAGCAGCTCACTAGCGGGGGAGGAGACCCAGTACTTC.

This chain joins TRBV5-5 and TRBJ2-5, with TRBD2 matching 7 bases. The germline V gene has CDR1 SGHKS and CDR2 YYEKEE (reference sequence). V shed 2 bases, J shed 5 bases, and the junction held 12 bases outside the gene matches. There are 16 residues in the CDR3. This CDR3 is CASSFSGTTVLETQYF. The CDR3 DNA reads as TGTGCCAGCAGCTTTTCCGGGACTACCGTTCTCGAGACCCAGTACTTC.

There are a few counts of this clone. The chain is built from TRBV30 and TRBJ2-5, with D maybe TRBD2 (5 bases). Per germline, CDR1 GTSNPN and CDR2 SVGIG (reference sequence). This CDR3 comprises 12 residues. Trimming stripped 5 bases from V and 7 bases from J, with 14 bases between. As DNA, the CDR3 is TGTGCCTGGGGGCGGTCGAGCGGGACCCAGTACTTC. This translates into CAWGRSSGTQYF.